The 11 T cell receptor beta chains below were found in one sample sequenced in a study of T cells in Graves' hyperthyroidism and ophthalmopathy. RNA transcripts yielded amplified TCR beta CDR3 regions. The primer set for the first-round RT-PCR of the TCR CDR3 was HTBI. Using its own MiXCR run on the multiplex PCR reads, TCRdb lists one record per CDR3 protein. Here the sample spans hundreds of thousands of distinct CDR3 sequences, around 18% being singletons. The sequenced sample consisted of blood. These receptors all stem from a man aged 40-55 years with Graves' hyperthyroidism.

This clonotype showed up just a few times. CDR3 DNA sequence: TGTGCCAGCAGCTGGACTGGGTACGAGCAGTACTTC. Translated, it gives CASSWTGYEQYF. The chain carries TRBV6-2 or TRBV6-3 and TRBJ2-7, with D tentatively TRBD2 (5 bases). This CDR3 is 12 amino acids long. V was pared by 6 bases and J by 4 bases, with 10 bases between. Germline loops: CDR1 MNHEY, CDR2 SVGEGT.

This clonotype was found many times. The CDR3 bases are TGTGCCAGCAGCTCCTCGGGACAGGGCCACGAGCAGTACTTC. This translates into CASSSSGQGHEQYF. This chain links TRBV11-2 with TRBJ2-7; 9 bases fit TRBD1. This CDR3 has 14 residues. The germline V gene encodes CDR1 SGHAT and CDR2 FQNNGV. V was pared by 4 bases and J by 5 bases, with 6 bases of the junction left unmatched. Together with reference TRBV11-2 and TRBJ2-7, the CDR3 gives the full variable domain: EAGVAQSPRYKIIEKRQSVAFWCNPISGHATLYWYQQILGQGPKLLIQFQNNGVVDDSQLPKDRFSAERLKGVDSTLKIQPAKLEDSAVYLCASSSSGQGHEQYFGPGTRLTVT.

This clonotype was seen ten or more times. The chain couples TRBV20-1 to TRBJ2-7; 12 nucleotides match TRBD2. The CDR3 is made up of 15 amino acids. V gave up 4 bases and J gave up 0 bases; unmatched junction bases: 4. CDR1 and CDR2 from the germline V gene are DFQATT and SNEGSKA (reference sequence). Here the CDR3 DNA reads TGCAGTGCTACTAGCGGGGGGGAATCCTCCTACGAGCAGTACTTC. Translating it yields CSATSGGESSYEQYF.

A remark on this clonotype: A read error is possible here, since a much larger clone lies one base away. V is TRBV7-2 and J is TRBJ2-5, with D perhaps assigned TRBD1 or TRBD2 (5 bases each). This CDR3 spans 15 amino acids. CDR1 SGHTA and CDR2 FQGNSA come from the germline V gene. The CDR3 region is CASSFPGPHQGTQYF. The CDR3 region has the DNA TGTGCCAGCAGCTTTCCGGGACCTCATCAAGGGACCCAGTACTTC.

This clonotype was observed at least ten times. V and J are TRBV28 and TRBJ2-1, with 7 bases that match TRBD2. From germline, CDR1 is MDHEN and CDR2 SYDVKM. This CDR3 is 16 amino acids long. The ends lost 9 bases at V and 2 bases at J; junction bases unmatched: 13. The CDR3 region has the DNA TGTGCCAGTACCACTGGGGGGGGGTGGGCCTACAATGAGCAGTTCTTC. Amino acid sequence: CASTTGGGWAYNEQFF.

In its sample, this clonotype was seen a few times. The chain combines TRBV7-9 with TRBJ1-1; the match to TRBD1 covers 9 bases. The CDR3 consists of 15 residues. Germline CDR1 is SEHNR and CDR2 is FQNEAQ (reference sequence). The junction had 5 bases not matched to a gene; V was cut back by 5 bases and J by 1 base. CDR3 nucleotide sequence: TGTGCCAGCAGCCCGGTGACAGGGGGGAACACTGAAGCTTTCTTT. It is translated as CASSPVTGGNTEAFF.

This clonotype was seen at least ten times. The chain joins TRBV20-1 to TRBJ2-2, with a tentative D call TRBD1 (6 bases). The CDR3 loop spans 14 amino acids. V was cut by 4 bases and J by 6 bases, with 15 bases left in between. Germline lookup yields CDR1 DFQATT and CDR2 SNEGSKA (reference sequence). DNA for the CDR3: TGCAGTGCTACAGGGGTGGGGGTGCCCGGGGAGCTGTTTTTT. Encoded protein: CSATGVGVPGELFF.

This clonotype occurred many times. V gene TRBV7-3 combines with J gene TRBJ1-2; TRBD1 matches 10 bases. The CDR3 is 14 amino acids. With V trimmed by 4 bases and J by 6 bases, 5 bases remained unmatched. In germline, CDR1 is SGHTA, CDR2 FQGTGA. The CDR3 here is CASSSQTGGDGYTF. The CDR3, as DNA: TGTGCCAGCAGCTCCCAGACAGGGGGCGATGGCTACACCTTC.

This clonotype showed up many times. The CDR3 bases are TGTGCCAGCAGCGGGAACGGGGGCCGGGGGACTGAAGCTTTCTTT. Translating gives CASSGNGGRGTEAFF. This chain uses TRBV9 with TRBJ1-1; a possible D gene is TRBD1 (6 bases). V lost 3 bases, J lost 5 bases, and 17 bases lay in between. The CDR3 has 15 residues. Germline V gene data show CDR1 as SGDLS and CDR2 as YYNGEE.

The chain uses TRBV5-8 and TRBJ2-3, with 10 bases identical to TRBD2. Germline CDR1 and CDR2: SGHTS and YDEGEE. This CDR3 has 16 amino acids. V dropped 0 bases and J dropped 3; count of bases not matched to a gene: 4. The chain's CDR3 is CASSLVAGGPTDTQYF. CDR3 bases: TGTGCCAGCAGCTTGGTAGCGGGGGGCCCTACAGATACGCAGTATTTT.

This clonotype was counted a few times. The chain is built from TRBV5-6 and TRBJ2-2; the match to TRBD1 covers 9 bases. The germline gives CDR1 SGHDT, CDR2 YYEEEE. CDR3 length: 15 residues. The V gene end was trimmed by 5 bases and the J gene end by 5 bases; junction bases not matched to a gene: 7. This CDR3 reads CASRTGGSGTGELFF. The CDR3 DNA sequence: TGTGCCAGCAGAACAGGGGGCTCTGGGACCGGGGAGCTGTTTTTT. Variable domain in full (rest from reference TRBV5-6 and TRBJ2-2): DAGVTQSPTHLIKTRGQQVTLRCSPKSGHDTVSWYQQALGQGPQFIFQYYEEEERQRGNFPDRFSGHQFPNYSSELNVNALLLGDSALYLCASRTGGSGTGELFFGEGSRLTVL.